This passage covers 2 T cell receptor beta chains from one sample sequenced in a study of shared clonotypes between healthy human individuals. Some clones are missing from TCRdb's copy, which holds only in-frame ones; the method was immunoSEQ multiplex PCR. The table lists roughly 1,500,000 clones, approximately 98% of them singletons. The sample was naive CD4+ T cells sorted from blood. Stated subset: CD45RA+ positively selected. The receptors originated from a man aged 25 to 40 in good health.

The chain couples TRBV7-6 to TRBJ2-7; 10 positions agree with TRBD2. The CDR3 contains 17 residues. CDR1 and CDR2 (germline): SGHVS, FNYEAQ. Germline trimming cut 0 bases from V and 2 bases from J; bases unmatched to any gene: 7. CDR3 amino acids: CASSLASSGSFTYEQYF. CDR3 sequence (DNA): TGTGCCAGCAGCTTAGCATCTAGCGGGAGCTTCACCTACGAGCAGTACTTC. The variable domain in full, completed from reference TRBV7-6 and TRBJ2-7, reads GAGVSQSPRYKVTKRGQDVALRCDPISGHVSLYWYRQALGQGPEFLTYFNYEAQQDKSGLPNDRFSAERPEGSISTLTIQRTEQRDSAMYRCASSLASSGSFTYEQYFGPGTRLTVT.

The chain has TRBV18 and TRBJ2-2, with TRBD1 matching 8 bases. From germline, CDR1 is KGHSH and CDR2 LQKENI. The CDR3 is 13 residues long. V shed 4 bases and J 6 bases; nucleotides not matched to a gene: 1. The CDR3 is CASSLQGAGELFF. CDR3 nucleotides: TGTGCCAGCTCACTACAGGGGGCCGGGGAGCTGTTTTTT.